The 32 T cell receptor beta chains below were found in one sample sequenced in a study of CD8+ T cells in alopecia areata. After isolation, RNA underwent reverse transcription to generate cDNA as the sequencing template. Sequencing was performed with immunoSEQ multiplex PCR; in TCRdb, only in-frame clones are kept and a portion is missing. The table shows 20,000 to 30,000 clones, with around 50% occurring only once. The specimen was NKG2D-high CD8+ T cells sorted from blood. The receptors were sampled from a human donor with alopecia areata.

This chain connects TRBV13 to TRBJ1-2; tentatively, D is TRBD1 (5 bases). The CDR3 has 14 amino acids. Trimming removed 4 bases at V and 4 bases at J, with 13 bases between. CDR1 is PRHDT and CDR2 is FYEKMQ in the germline V gene (reference sequence). CDR3 DNA: TGTGCCAGCAGCTCCAGGGCCATCCCCTATGGCTACACCTTC. Translation gives CASSSRAIPYGYTF.

This clone was recorded a few times. The rearrangement uses TRBV5-1 and TRBJ2-7; D remains unclear. Germline CDR1 and CDR2: SGHRS and YFSETQ. This CDR3 has 16 residues. The ends were cut back, 0 bases at V and 2 bases at J, with 15 bases in the middle. CDR3 sequence (DNA): TGCGCCAGCAGCTTGGAGGCAGGCGGAATACCCTACGAGCAGTACTTC. Translated: CASSLEAGGIPYEQYF.

This clone occurred a few times. The CDR3 sequence is CASSLDASYEQYF. DNA of the CDR3: TGTGCCAGCAGTTTAGACGCCTCCTACGAGCAGTACTTC. The rearrangement joins TRBV27 to TRBJ2-7; D is ambiguous. The V end was cut by 2 bases, the J end by 0 bases, with 5 bases between. CDR3 length: 13 residues. Germline V gene data show CDR1 as MNHEY and CDR2 as SMNVEV (reference sequence).

The CDR3 spells CASSDTGAIQETQYF. In nucleotides, the CDR3 is TGTGCCAGCAGTGACACTGGGGCGATCCAAGAGACCCAGTACTTC. The chain carries TRBV27 and TRBJ2-5, with TRBD1 as a possible D gene (5 bases). CDR1 is MNHEY, CDR2 SMNVEV, per germline (reference sequence). The CDR3 has 15 amino acids. V lost 5 bases and J 1 base, leaving 14 bases between the germline ends.

The chain recombines TRBV4-1 with TRBJ2-3, with 8 positions matching TRBD2. In germline, CDR1 is MGHRA, CDR2 YSYEKL. This CDR3 is 16 amino acids long. V shed 6 bases, J shed 2 bases, and the junction held 10 bases outside the gene matches. This chain's CDR3 is CASSSVAGSYTDTQYF. CDR3 nucleotides: TGCGCCAGCAGTTCCGTAGCGGGATCTTACACAGATACGCAGTATTTT.

This clone was observed a few times. The chain is built from TRBV6-1 and TRBJ2-1; TRBD2 is a possible D gene (5 bases). This CDR3 is built from 13 residues. V lost 6 bases to trimming and J lost 8 bases, with 14 bases between them. CDR1 is MNHNS and CDR2 is SASEGT in the germline V gene. The CDR3 reads CASSSPGSDEQFF. CDR3 coding DNA: TGTGCCAGCAGCTCACCGGGGAGCGATGAGCAGTTCTTC.

This chain links TRBV13 with TRBJ2-7; 11 nucleotides match TRBD1. The length of the CDR3 is 15 residues. Trimming at V came to 5 bases and at J to 2 bases, leaving 5 bases not matched to a gene. The germline V gene has CDR1 PRHDT and CDR2 FYEKMQ (reference sequence). The CDR3 reads CASSLGQGAPYEQYF. CDR3 bases: TGTGCCAGCAGCCTCGGACAGGGGGCTCCCTACGAGCAGTACTTC.

The table lists this clone with many counts. The rearrangement links TRBV14 to TRBJ2-1, with D hard to call. This CDR3 has 13 amino acids. With 4 bases removed from V and 7 bases from J, the gap between germline ends came to 11 bases. Germline V CDR1 and CDR2: SGHDN, FVKESK. The CDR3 DNA sequence: TGTGCCAGCAGCCCCCCCTCGGCGAATGAGCAGTTCTTC. It specifies CASSPPSANEQFF.

The chain combines TRBV7-9 with TRBJ2-1; 11 bases map to TRBD2. Germline V gene lookup returns CDR1 SEHNR and CDR2 FQNEAQ (reference sequence). This CDR3 is built from 16 residues. J gave up 3 bases and V 1 base, and 2 bases lay outside the gene matches. The CDR3 nucleotides read TGTGCCAGCAGCTTAGATGGGACTAGCGGCTACAATGAGCAGTTCTTC. It specifies CASSLDGTSGYNEQFF.

Only a few counts were recorded for this clone. This chain links TRBV10-3 with TRBJ2-3; no definite D call. CDR3 size: 11 residues. The germline gives CDR1 ENHRY, CDR2 SYGVKD. V lost 3 bases to trimming and J lost 11 bases, with 9 bases between them. CDR3 coding DNA: TGTGCCATCAGTGACCCCGTGCAGCAGTATTTT. Translating it yields CAISDPVQQYF.

In this sample, this clone turned up a few times. This chain uses TRBV28 with TRBJ2-5; D is uncertain. The CDR3 totals 12 residues. V lost 6 bases to trimming and J lost 5 bases, with 10 bases between them. Germline CDR1 and CDR2: MDHEN and SYDVKM. In nucleotides, the CDR3 is TGTGCCAGCAGCAGCCTGGTCGAGACCCAGTACTTC. It encodes CASSSLVETQYF. Full variable domain (missing parts from reference TRBV28 and TRBJ2-5): DVKVTQSSRYLVKRTGEKVFLECVQDMDHENMFWYRQDPGLGLRLIYFSYDVKMKEKGDIPEGYSVSREKKERFSLILESASTNQTSMYLCASSSLVETQYFGPGTRLLVL.

The chain joins TRBV5-5 to TRBJ1-2; unclear D gene. This CDR3 comprises 13 residues. Trimming cost V 3 bases and J 4 bases, with 10 bases left between them. The germline V gene encodes CDR1 SGHKS and CDR2 YYEKEE (reference sequence). CDR3 DNA: TGTGCCAGCAGCTATGGAGCGGCCTATGGCTACACCTTC. Translation gives CASSYGAAYGYTF.

This chain connects TRBV4-1 to TRBJ2-7; no reliable D call. Per germline, CDR1 MGHRA and CDR2 YSYEKL. V was trimmed by 1 base and J by 7 bases, leaving 11 bases between them. This CDR3 has 13 amino acids. The CDR3 DNA reads as TGCGCCAGCAGCCAAGTGCCTATGGGGGAGCAGTACTTC. Encoded protein: CASSQVPMGEQYF.

This clone turned up a few times. V and J are TRBV28 and TRBJ2-5; TRBD1 matches at 9 bases. This CDR3 contains 16 residues. Trimming removed 5 bases from V and 2 bases from J; junction bases left unmatched: 9. From germline, CDR1 is MDHEN and CDR2 SYDVKM. DNA of the CDR3: TGTGCCAGCAGTCCGGACAGGGGTTCAGAGCAAGAGACCCAGTACTTC. Residues: CASSPDRGSEQETQYF.

In its sample, this clone was seen a few times. J is TRBJ2-1 and V is TRBV29-1; TRBD1 matches 9 bases. CDR1 and CDR2 from the germline V gene are SQVTM and ANQGSEA. The CDR3 is 16 residues long. V lost 7 bases to trimming and J lost 0 bases; unmatched junction nucleotides: 10. CDR3 bases: TGCAGCGGGACAGGGGCCGCCGCGGGCTCCTACAATGAGCAGTTCTTC. This gives the protein CSGTGAAAGSYNEQFF.

This clone was seen only a few times. The chain has TRBV7-9 and TRBJ1-5, with D possibly TRBD1 on 5 matching bases. This CDR3 region has 14 residues. Germline V CDR1 and CDR2: SEHNR, FQNEAQ (reference sequence). V lost 3 bases, J lost 5 bases, and 11 bases lay in between. CDR3 region: CASSFERGDQPQHF. In DNA form, the CDR3 reads TGTGCCAGCAGCTTTGAGCGGGGCGATCAGCCCCAGCATTTT.

This clone was seen a few times. The CDR3 DNA follows: TGTGCCAGCAGCCAAGGATTCTGGTGGGGGACCCTTGGCGGGGAGCTGTTTTTT. This translates into CASSQGFWWGTLGGELFF. The rearrangement uses TRBV4-2 and TRBJ2-2; D possibly uses TRBD1 or TRBD2 (5 bases each). Between the trimmed V and J ends, which lost 1 base and 7 bases, there was a span of 22 bases. This CDR3 is built from 18 residues. Germline V gene sequence: CDR1 LGHNA, CDR2 YNFKEQ.

The V call is TRBV19, the J call TRBJ2-1; 12 nucleotides agree with TRBD2. CDR1 and CDR2 from the germline V gene are LNHDA and SQIVND (reference sequence). After removal of 4 bases from V and 3 bases from J, the junction contained 4 bases not matched to a gene. There are 16 residues in the CDR3. The CDR3 DNA sequence: TGTGCCAGTAGTACCAAGACTAGCGGGGGCTACAATGAGCAGTTCTTC. Its protein product is CASSTKTSGGYNEQFF.

The rearrangement links TRBV4-1 to TRBJ2-1, with a tentative D call TRBD2 (6 bases). V was clipped by 0 bases and J by 5 bases, with 8 bases between them. The CDR3 is 14 amino acids. CDR1 MGHRA and CDR2 YSYEKL come from the germline V gene. CDR3 sequence: CASSQDSGDNEQFF. CDR3 bases: TGCGCCAGCAGCCAAGATTCGGGGGACAATGAGCAGTTCTTC.

The chain carries TRBV27 and TRBJ1-3; no clear D. The CDR3 runs to 15 residues. The germline CDR1 and CDR2 sequences are MNHEY and SMNVEV (reference sequence). The V end lost 5 bases, the J end lost 0 bases, and 11 bases lay between the germline ends. The CDR3 sequence: CASSRRASSGNTIYF. The CDR3 DNA sequence: TGTGCCAGCAGTCGACGGGCCTCCTCTGGAAACACCATATATTTT.

V usage is TRBV11-2 and J usage is TRBJ2-1; 11 bases are shared with TRBD1. Per the germline V gene, CDR1 is SGHAT and CDR2 is FQNNGV. The CDR3 is 15 residues long. V dropped 6 bases and J dropped 7; count of bases not matched to a gene: 8. The CDR3 sequence is CASSPPGTGGNEQFF. The CDR3, as DNA: TGTGCCAGCAGTCCGCCCGGGACAGGGGGAAATGAGCAGTTCTTC.

The V call is TRBV10-2, the J call TRBJ2-1, with D possibly matching TRBD2 (6 bases). This CDR3 spans 11 amino acids. Trimming cost V 6 bases and J 9 bases, with 9 bases left between them. Per germline, CDR1 WSHSY and CDR2 SAAADI. The CDR3 DNA follows: TGCGCCAGCAGGACCGGGGGTGAGCAGTTCTTC. This translates into CASRTGGEQFF.

This chain uses TRBV27 with TRBJ2-7, with TRBD2 identical over 8 bases. V was pared by 0 bases and J by 1 base, with 5 bases of the junction left unmatched. The germline gives CDR1 MNHEY, CDR2 SMNVEV (reference sequence). The CDR3 spans 16 residues. CDR3: CASSLSPSGRSYEQYF. The DNA of the CDR3 is TGTGCCAGCAGTTTATCGCCCAGCGGGAGATCCTACGAGCAGTACTTC.

The CDR3 DNA is TGTGCCAGCAGCGTAGCCGGGACTGCCTACGAGCAGTACTTC. This sequence encodes CASSVAGTAYEQYF. V usage is TRBV9 and J usage is TRBJ2-7, with D tentatively TRBD2 (6 bases). This CDR3 has 14 residues. V lost 0 bases to trimming and J lost 2 bases, with 9 bases between them. In germline, CDR1 is SGDLS, CDR2 YYNGEE.

The chain is built from TRBV7-9 and TRBJ2-7; 12 bases are a match to TRBD1. With V trimmed by 2 bases and J by 3 bases, 5 bases remained unmatched. CDR1 is SEHNR, CDR2 FQNEAQ, per germline (reference sequence). The CDR3 has 16 residues. The CDR3 nucleotides read TGTGCCAGCAGCTTATTGGGGACAGGGGGCTTCTACGAGCAGTACTTC. Translated: CASSLLGTGGFYEQYF.

This clone was seen a few times. The chain uses TRBV28 and TRBJ1-1; a weak D match, TRBD1 (6 bases). Per germline, CDR1 MDHEN and CDR2 SYDVKM. The CDR3 consists of 13 residues. Trimming took 4 bases from V and 5 from J, leaving 11 bases between them. This CDR3 reads CASSWGANTEAFF. The CDR3, as DNA: TGTGCCAGCAGTTGGGGGGCGAATACTGAAGCTTTCTTT.

This clone was counted once. The gene calls are TRBV10-2 and TRBJ2-1, with D perhaps TRBD1 or TRBD2 (5 bases each). This CDR3 has 15 residues. Germline CDR1 is WSHSY and CDR2 is SAAADI. V was clipped by 4 bases and J by 7 bases, with 17 bases between them. The CDR3 DNA sequence: TGCGCCAGCAGTGTTTTCTGGGACCCCGCTAATGAGCAGTTCTTC. Translated, it gives CASSVFWDPANEQFF.

This clone was detected only a few times. This chain links TRBV7-9 with TRBJ2-4; 9 bases match TRBD1. This CDR3 is built from 18 residues. The junction had 15 bases not matched to a gene; V was cut back by 8 bases and J by 1 base. Germline V gene sequence: CDR1 SEHNR, CDR2 FQNEAQ (reference sequence). The CDR3 nucleotides are TGTGCCAGCCTCCCCGACACAGGGGGCCCCAATGCCAAAAACATTCAGTACTTC. Its translation is CASLPDTGGPNAKNIQYF.

CDR3 nucleotide sequence: TGTGCCAGCAGTTTGGGTGTAAGCCCGAACACTGAAGCTTTCTTT. Amino acid sequence: CASSLGVSPNTEAFF. The chain is built from TRBV28 and TRBJ1-1; D is ambiguous. The CDR3 is made up of 15 amino acids. From germline, CDR1 is MDHEN and CDR2 SYDVKM. The V gene lost 3 bases and the J gene lost 1 base, with 12 bases spanning the gap.

This clone occurred once. The gene calls are TRBV20-1 and TRBJ1-2; no clear D. The CDR3 covers 11 residues. Germline-derived CDR1 and CDR2 are DFQATT and SNEGSKA (reference sequence). V was shortened by 2 bases and J by 7 bases, with 8 bases between the two germline ends. The CDR3 region is CSARWVAGYTF. CDR3 in DNA: TGCAGTGCTAGATGGGTGGCTGGCTACACCTTC.

In this sample, this clone turned up a few times. The chain joins TRBV7-2 to TRBJ2-7; D perhaps matches TRBD1 (7 bases). Trimming cost V 2 bases and J 5 bases, with 13 bases left between them. Germline V gene lookup returns CDR1 SGHTA and CDR2 FQGNSA. The CDR3 is made up of 14 amino acids. This CDR3 is CASSLPGGGDEQYF. The CDR3, as DNA: TGTGCCAGCAGCTTACCAGGGGGAGGTGACGAGCAGTACTTC.

The chain couples TRBV4-1 to TRBJ1-2; unclear D gene. This CDR3 is 14 amino acids long. Between the trimmed V and J ends, which lost 3 bases and 3 bases, there was a span of 11 bases. Per the germline V gene, CDR1 is MGHRA and CDR2 is YSYEKL. The DNA of the CDR3 is TGCGCCAGCAGCCAGACTGGCTACCACTATGGCTACACCTTC. Translating it yields CASSQTGYHYGYTF.